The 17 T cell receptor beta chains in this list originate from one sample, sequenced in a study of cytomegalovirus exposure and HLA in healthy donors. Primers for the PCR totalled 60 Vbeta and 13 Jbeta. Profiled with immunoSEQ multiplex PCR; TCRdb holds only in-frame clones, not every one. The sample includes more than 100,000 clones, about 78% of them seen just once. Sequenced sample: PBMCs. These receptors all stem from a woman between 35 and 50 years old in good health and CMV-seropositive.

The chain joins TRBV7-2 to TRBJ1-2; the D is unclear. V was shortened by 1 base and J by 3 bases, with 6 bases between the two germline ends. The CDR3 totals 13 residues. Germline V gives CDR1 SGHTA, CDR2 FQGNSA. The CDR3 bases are TGTGCCAGCAGCTTAGGCCGGGACTATGGCTACACCTTC. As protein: CASSLGRDYGYTF. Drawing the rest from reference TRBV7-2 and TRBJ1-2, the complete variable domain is GAGVSQSPSNKVTEKGKDVELRCDPISGHTALYWYRQSLGQGLEFLIYFQGNSAPDKSGLPSDRFSAERTGGSVSTLTIQRTQQEDSAVYLCASSLGRDYGYTFGSGTRLTVV.

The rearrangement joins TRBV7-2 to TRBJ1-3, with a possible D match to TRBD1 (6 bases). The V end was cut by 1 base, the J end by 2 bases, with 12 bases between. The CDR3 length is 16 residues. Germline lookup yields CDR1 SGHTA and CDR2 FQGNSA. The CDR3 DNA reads TGTGCCAGCAGCTTAGTTGTGGGGGCAGCTGGAAACACCATATATTTT. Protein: CASSLVVGAAGNTIYF.

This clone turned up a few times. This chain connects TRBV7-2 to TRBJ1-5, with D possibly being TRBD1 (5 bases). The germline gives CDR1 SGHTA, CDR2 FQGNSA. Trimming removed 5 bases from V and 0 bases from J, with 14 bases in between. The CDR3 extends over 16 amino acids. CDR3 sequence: CASSRGEDYSNQPQHF. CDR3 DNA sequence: TGTGCCAGCAGCCGGGGGGAGGACTATAGCAATCAGCCCCAGCATTTT.

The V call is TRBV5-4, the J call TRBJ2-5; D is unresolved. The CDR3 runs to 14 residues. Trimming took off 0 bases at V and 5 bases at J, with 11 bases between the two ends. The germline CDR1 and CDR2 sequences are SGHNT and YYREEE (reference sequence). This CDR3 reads CASSLEVAGETQYF. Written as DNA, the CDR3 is TGTGCCAGCAGCTTGGAGGTGGCCGGGGAGACCCAGTACTTC.

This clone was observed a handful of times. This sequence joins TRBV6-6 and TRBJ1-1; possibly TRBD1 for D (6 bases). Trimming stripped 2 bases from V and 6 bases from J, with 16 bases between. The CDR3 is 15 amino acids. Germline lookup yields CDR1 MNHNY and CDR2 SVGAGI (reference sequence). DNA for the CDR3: TGTGCCAGCAGTTACGCGGACAGAGGGAATGCTGAAGCTTTCTTT. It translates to CASSYADRGNAEAFF.

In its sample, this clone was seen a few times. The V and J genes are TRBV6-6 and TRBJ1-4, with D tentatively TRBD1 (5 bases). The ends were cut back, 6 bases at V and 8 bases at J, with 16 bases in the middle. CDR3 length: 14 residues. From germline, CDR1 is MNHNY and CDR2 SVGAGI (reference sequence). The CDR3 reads CASRRRQTEEKLFF. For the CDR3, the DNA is TGTGCCAGCAGGCGTCGACAGACGGAGGAAAAACTGTTTTTT.

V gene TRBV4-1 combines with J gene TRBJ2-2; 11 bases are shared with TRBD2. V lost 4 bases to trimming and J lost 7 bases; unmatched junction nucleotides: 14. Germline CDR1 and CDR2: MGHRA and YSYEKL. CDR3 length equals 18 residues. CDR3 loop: CASSPNLAGGVNIGELFF. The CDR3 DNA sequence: TGCGCCAGCAGCCCCAATCTAGCGGGGGGCGTTAATATCGGGGAGCTGTTTTTT.

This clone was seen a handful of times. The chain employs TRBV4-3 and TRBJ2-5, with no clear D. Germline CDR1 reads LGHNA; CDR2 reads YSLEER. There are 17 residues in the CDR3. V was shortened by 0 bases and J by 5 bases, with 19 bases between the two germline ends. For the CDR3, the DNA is TGCGCCAGCAGCCAAGATTGGTTGGTAGCTGGTGGGGAGACCCAGTACTTC. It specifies CASSQDWLVAGGETQYF.

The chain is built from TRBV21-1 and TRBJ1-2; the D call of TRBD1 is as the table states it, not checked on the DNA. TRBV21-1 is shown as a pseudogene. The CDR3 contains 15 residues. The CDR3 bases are TGTGCCAGCAGCAAATCTCGACACCGAGTAAATGGCTACACCTTC. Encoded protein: CASSKSRHRVNGYTF.

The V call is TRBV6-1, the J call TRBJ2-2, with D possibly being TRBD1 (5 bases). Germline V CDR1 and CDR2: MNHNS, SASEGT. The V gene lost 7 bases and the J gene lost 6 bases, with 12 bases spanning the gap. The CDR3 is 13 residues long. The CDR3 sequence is CASTGQGPGELFF. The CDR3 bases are TGTGCCAGCACGGGCCAGGGCCCCGGGGAGCTGTTTTTT.

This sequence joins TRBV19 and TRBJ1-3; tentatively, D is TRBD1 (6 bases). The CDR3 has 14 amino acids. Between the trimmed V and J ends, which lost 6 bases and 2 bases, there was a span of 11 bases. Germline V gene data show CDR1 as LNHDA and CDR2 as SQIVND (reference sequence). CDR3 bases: TGTGCCAGTAGCCCAACAGGGACTGGAAACACCATATATTTT. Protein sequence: CASSPTGTGNTIYF.

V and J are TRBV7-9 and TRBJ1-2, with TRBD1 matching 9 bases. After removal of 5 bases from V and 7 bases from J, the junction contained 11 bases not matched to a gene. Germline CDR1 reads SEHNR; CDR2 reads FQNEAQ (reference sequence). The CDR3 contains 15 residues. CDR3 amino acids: CASSPGTGQGFGYTF. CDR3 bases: TGTGCCAGCAGCCCCGGGACGGGACAGGGTTTTGGCTACACCTTC.

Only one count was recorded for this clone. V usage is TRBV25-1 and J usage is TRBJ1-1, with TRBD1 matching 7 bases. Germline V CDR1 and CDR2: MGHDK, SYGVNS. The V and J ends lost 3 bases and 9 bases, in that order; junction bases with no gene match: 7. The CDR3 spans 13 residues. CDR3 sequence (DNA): TGTGCCAGCAGTGATGGACAGGTCGAAAAAGCTTTCTTT. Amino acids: CASSDGQVEKAFF.

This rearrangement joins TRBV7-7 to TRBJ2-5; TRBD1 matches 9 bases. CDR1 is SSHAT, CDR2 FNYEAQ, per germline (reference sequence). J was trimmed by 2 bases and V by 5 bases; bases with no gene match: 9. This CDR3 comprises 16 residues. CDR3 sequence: CASSQNLGQGQETQYF. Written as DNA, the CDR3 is TGTGCCAGCAGCCAAAACCTCGGACAGGGGCAAGAGACCCAGTACTTC.

The DNA of the CDR3 is TGTGCCAGCAGCTTAGTCGATGCGGGGGGCTATGGCTACACCTTC. Translation gives CASSLVDAGGYGYTF. This chain connects TRBV7-2 to TRBJ1-2, with a weak D call TRBD1 (5 bases). CDR3 length: 15 amino acids. The V gene lost 1 base and the J gene lost 4 bases, with 13 bases spanning the gap. Germline V gene data show CDR1 as SGHTA and CDR2 as FQGNSA.

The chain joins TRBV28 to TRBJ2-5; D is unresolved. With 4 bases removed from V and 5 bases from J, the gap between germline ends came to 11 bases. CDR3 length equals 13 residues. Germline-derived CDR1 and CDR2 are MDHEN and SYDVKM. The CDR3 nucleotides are TGTGCCAGCAGTTCGCGAGGTTTGGAGACCCAGTACTTC. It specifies CASSSRGLETQYF.

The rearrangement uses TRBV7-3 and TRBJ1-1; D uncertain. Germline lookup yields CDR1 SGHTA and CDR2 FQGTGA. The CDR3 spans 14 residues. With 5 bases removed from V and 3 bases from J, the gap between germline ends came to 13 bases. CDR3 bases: TGTGCCAGCAGCGCCACCGGGCGGGACACTGAAGCTTTCTTT. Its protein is CASSATGRDTEAFF.